This is a list of T cell receptor beta chains from one sample in a study of cytomegalovirus exposure and HLA in healthy donors. Produced via immunoSEQ multiplex PCR; TCRdb's table is partial and in-frame only. The data show roughly 120,000 clones, approximately 78% seen once. What was sequenced was PBMCs. These receptors came from a woman in her thirties in good health and CMV-seropositive. Each CDR3 is given with its conserved first and last residue.

>TRBV7-2
CASSLVGGSTGELFF
>TRBV11-2
CASLVGGEGTQYF
>TRBV18
CASSPAPGNEWAEKLFF
>TRBV28
CASKRVGTSYEQYF
>TRBV27
CASSYGTGAYEQYF
>TRBV4-2
CASSAPSAKNEQFF
>TRBV27
CASSLSGTGAEEQYF
>TRBV6-5
CASSRNQGTYEQYF
>TRBV7-9
CASSRDIFTDTQYF
>TRBV6-5
CASSYSNRAASPLHF
>TRBV9
CASSVDWGSGGTDTQYF
>TRBV28
CASSFRTHNYGYTF
>TRBV19
CASNDWGTGAVRNQPQHF
>TRBV7-8
CASSLSRNYGYTF
>TRBV7-9
CASSLARGSGEKLFF
>TRBV28
CASKFRGALTGELFF
>TRBV19
CASNWGGFGLGNEQFF
>TRBV5-1
CASSLQVPGLADTQYF
>TRBV9
CASSVGDRAWPQHF
>TRBV5-4
CASSTTRSQETQYF
>TRBV7-9
CASSLGSRAGNTIYF
>TRBV7-6
CASSRDSYSYNEQFF
>TRBV5-1
CASSQGTVNSPLHF
>TRBV6-5
CASSYSNPSGNNEQFF
>TRBV29-1
CSVVRSGAGTGELFF
>TRBV18
CASSPKLGYDRLPYGYTF
>TRBV28
CASTLGQGYSPLHF
>TRBV27
CASSSLGREQYF
>TRBV27
CASSLSPGSDSYEQYF
>TRBV7-9
CASSLAAAEQYF
>TRBV7-9
CASSFRPGLAGGYNEQFF
>TRBV5-1
CASSLERGGETQYF
>TRBV6-5
CASSQGGRAEQYF
>TRBV6-6
CASIQTSNQPQHF
>TRBV5-6
CASSLGLGAGSPLHF
>TRBV9
CASSARGLAYNEQFF
>TRBV5-4
CASSGLPGEKLFF
>TRBV7-2
CASSDLRGGLYNEQFF
>TRBV9
CASSSRQGNSPLHF
>TRBV27
CASRPTGGYEQYF
>TRBV6-7
CASRADRVREGFF
>TRBV4-2
CASSLVQGRMTEAFF
>TRBV6-6
CASSEAGRDQPQHF
>TRBV5-5
CASSLIGTGGDTEAFF
>TRBV21-1
CASSNGRAPDEQYF
>TRBV19
CASSIVGDIESQPQHF
>TRBV7-6
CASSPDRGRRYGYTF
>TRBV4-1
CASSQGWTSGASTDTQYF
>TRBV7-2
CASSSDRVGSYEQYF
>TRBV5-1
CASSPPSLEQFF
>TRBV5-6
CASSLGQADVEQFF